This record concerns one T cell receptor beta chain sequence. Antigen: not known. This sample was included in a study of T cell responses to AZD1222 COVID-19 vaccine. Study-wide findings and caveats: CD4 TCRs covered the whole spike, strongest at regions 160-218 and 743-854. Baseline testing showed seropositivity in only six AZD1222 recipients. Close to half of all spike-specific TCRs reportedly target regions of the variants that are unmutated. It should be noted that donors were predominantly white British and more often female, and clonal diversity was possibly underestimated.

Per the germline V gene, CDR1 is LNHDA and CDR2 is SQIVND (reference sequence). Trimming at V came to 5 bases and at J to 10 bases, leaving 8 bases not matched to a gene. This CDR3 is built from 15 residues. The table came from immunoSEQ multiplex PCR; TCRdb's copy has only in-frame clones and leaves some out. This table holds around 140,000 clones, 93% found once. This chain connects TRBV19 to TRBJ2-1; 13 nucleotides agree with TRBD2. This clonotype originated in an adult in good health. Material: peripheral blood, obtained on day 0 of AZD1222 vaccination. The CDR3 DNA is TGTGCCAGTAGTCTCACTAGCGGGGGGGCCCTCGAGCAGTTCTTC. It encodes CASSLTSGGALEQFF.